This section outlines one TCR beta chain sequence together with its context. The CDR3 contains 15 residues. J was trimmed by 7 bases and V by 0 bases; bases with no gene match: 4. Germline assignment: CDR1 SGHKS and CDR2 YYEKEE (reference sequence). This specimen comes from a study of patients and donors after allogeneic stem cell transplantation. TCRdb used MiXCR to reprocess the RT-PCR reads, holding one entry per CDR3 protein. Among about a million distinct CDR3 sequences, roughly 18% were seen once, and the ten largest hold 5% to 6.5%. Input material: blood, either unsorted or a sorted T cell fraction (not recorded which). This clonotype originated in a human donor who was either an allogeneic HSCT recipient or a stem cell or donor lymphocyte infusion donor (not recorded which). It is not recorded whose cells these are; they may come from a transplant donor. The V call is TRBV5-5, the J call TRBJ1-2; TRBD1 aligns across 12 bases. This chain's CDR3 is CASSLEGQGAGGYTF. The CDR3 bases are TGTGCCAGCAGCTTGGAGGGACAGGGGGCCGGTGGCTACACCTTC.